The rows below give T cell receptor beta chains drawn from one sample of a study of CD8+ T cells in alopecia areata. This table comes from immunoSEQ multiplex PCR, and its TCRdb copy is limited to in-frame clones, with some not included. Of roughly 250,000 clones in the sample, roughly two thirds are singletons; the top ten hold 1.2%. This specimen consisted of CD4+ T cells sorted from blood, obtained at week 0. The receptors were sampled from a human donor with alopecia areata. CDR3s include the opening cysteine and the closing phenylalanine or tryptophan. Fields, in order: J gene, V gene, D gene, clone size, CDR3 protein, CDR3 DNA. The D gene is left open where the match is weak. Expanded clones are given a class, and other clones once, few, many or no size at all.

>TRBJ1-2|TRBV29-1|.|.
CSVGGGPGGYTF
TGCAGCGTCGGCGGGGGGCCTGGTGGCTACACCTTC
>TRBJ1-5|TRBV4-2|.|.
CASSPSGGPNSNQPQHF
TGTGCCAGCAGCCCCAGTGGCGGGCCGAATAGCAATCAGCCCCAGCATTTT
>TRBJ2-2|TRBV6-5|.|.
CASSLRDTGELFF
TGTGCCAGCAGTCTCAGGGATACCGGGGAGCTGTTTTTT
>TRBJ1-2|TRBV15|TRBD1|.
CATSSRGHVYGYTF
TGTGCCACCAGCAGCAGGGGGCATGTCTATGGCTACACCTTC
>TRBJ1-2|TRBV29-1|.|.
CSVGGQGGGYTF
TGCAGCGTTGGGGGCCAGGGCGGCGGCTACACCTTC
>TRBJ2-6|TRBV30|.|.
CAWSVGVDSGANVLTF
TGTGCCTGGAGTGTGGGGGTCGACAGTGGGGCCAACGTCCTGACTTTC
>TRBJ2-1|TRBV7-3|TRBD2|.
CASSPKGGTSGETHNEQFF
TGTGCCAGCAGCCCAAAGGGTGGGACTAGCGGGGAGACCCACAATGAGCAGTTCTTC
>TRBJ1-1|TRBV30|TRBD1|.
CAWSVQYGTAAFF
TGTGCCTGGAGTGTACAATACGGGACAGCGGCTTTCTTT
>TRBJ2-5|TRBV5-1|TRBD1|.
CASSGTGAETQYF
TGCGCCAGCAGCGGAACAGGGGCAGAGACCCAGTACTTC
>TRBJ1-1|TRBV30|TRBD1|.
CAWDRANTEAFF
TGTGCCTGGGACAGGGCAAACACTGAAGCTTTCTTT
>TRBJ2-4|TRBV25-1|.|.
CASSRGPGYIQYF
TGTGCCAGCAGTCGAGGGCCGGGATACATTCAGTACTTC
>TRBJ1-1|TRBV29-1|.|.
CSVDGGGNTEAFF
TGCAGCGTTGACGGGGGTGGGAACACTGAAGCTTTCTTT
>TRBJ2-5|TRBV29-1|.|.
CSVVRGVETQYF
TGCAGCGTAGTAAGGGGTGTAGAGACCCAGTACTTC
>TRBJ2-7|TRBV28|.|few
CASSLVGDEQYF
TGTGCCAGCAGTTTGGTGGGGGACGAGCAGTACTTC
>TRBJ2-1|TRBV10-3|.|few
CAISELDEQFF
TGTGCCATCAGTGAACTCGATGAGCAGTTCTTC
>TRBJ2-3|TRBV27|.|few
CASSLRAGRPADTQYF
TGTGCCAGCAGTTTAAGGGCGGGGAGGCCCGCAGATACGCAGTATTTT
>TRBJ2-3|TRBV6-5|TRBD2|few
CASRSTSGRTDTQYF
TGTGCCAGCAGGTCGACTAGCGGACGCACAGATACGCAGTATTTT
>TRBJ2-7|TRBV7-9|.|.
CASSLILGYEQYF
TGTGCCAGCAGCCTCATCTTGGGCTACGAGCAGTACTTC
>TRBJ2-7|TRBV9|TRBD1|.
CASSSGQVGYEQYF
TGTGCCAGCAGCTCCGGACAGGTGGGCTACGAGCAGTACTTC
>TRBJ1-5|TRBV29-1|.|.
CSVGTGANHQPQHF
TGCAGCGTTGGGACCGGGGCCAACCATCAGCCCCAGCATTTT
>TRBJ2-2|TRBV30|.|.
CAWSGSSRTGELFF
TGTGCCTGGAGTGGTTCTAGCAGGACCGGGGAGCTGTTTTTT
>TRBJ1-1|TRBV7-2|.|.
CASSLLGGNTEAFF
TGTGCCAGCAGCTTACTAGGTGGGAACACTGAAGCTTTCTTT
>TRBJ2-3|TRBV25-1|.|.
CASSRGARDTQYF
TGTGCCAGCAGTCGGGGCGCGAGGGATACGCAGTATTTT
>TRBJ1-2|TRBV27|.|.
CASSFGANYGYTF
TGTGCCAGCAGTTTTGGAGCTAACTATGGCTACACCTTC
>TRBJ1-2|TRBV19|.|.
CASIGQGRFYGYTF
TGTGCCAGTATCGGCCAGGGCAGGTTCTATGGCTACACCTTC
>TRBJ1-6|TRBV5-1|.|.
CASSLDRSYNSPLHF
TGCGCCAGCAGCTTGGACAGGTCCTATAATTCACCCCTCCACTTT
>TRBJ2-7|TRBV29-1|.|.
CSVGTAYEQYF
TGCAGCGTCGGGACCGCCTACGAGCAGTACTTC
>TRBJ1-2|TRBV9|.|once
CASSAGHAANYGYTF
TGTGCCAGCAGCGCCGGACACGCTGCTAACTATGGCTACACCTTC
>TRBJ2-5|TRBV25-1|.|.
CASSDPTGAGMETQYF
TGTGCCAGCAGTGACCCAACAGGGGCGGGGATGGAGACCCAGTACTTC
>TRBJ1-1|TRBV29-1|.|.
CSVEESGVNTEAFF
TGCAGCGTTGAAGAAAGTGGAGTAAACACTGAAGCTTTCTTT
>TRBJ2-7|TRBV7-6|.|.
CASSDDIYEQYF
TGTGCCAGCAGCGACGACATCTACGAGCAGTACTTC
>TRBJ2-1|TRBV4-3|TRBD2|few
CASSRLTTSGGAYNEQFF
TGCGCCAGCAGCCGCCTTACGACTAGCGGGGGGGCTTACAATGAGCAGTTCTTC
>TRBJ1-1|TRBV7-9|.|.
CASSLLTTAEAFF
TGTGCCAGCAGCTTGCTCACTACCGCTGAAGCTTTCTTT
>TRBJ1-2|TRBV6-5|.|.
CASSSRPSGLSGYTF
TGTGCCAGCAGTTCACGCCCCTCCGGGTTGAGTGGCTACACCTTC
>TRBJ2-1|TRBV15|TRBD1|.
CATSGDSSYNEQFF
TGTGCCACCAGTGGGGACAGCTCCTACAATGAGCAGTTCTTC
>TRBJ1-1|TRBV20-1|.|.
CSARQSSEAFF
TGCAGTGCTAGACAGTCATCTGAAGCTTTCTTT
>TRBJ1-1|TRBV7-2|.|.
CASSLRDNTFF
TGTGCCAGCAGCTTACGGGACAATACTTTCTTT
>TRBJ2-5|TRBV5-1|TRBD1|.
CASSLAQGDKETQYF
TGCGCCAGCAGCTTGGCTCAGGGGGACAAAGAGACCCAGTACTTC
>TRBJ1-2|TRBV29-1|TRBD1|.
CSVGDRGAYGYTF
TGCAGCGTTGGGGACAGGGGGGCTTATGGCTACACCTTC
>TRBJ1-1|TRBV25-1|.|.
CASSELNRAEAFF
TGTGCCAGCAGTGAATTAAACCGTGCTGAAGCTTTCTTT
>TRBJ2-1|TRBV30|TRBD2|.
CAWSWPAGGRSSYNEQFF
TGTGCCTGGAGTTGGCCAGCGGGGGGACGGAGCTCCTACAATGAGCAGTTCTTC
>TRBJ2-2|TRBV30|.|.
CAWSVKGLSGELFF
TGTGCCTGGAGTGTAAAAGGGCTGAGCGGGGAGCTGTTTTTT
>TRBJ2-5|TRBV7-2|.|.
CASSSLRETQYF
TGTGCCAGCAGCTCCCTCAGGGAGACCCAGTACTTC
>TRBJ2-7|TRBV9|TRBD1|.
CASSSGQGVSEQYF
TGTGCCAGCAGCTCGGGACAGGGGGTTTCCGAGCAGTACTTC
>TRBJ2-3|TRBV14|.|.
CASSRTLITSDTQYF
TGTGCCAGCAGTCGGACTCTCATCACCTCAGATACGCAGTATTTT
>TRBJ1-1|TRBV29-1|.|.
CSAGKPLNTEAFF
TGCAGCGCCGGTAAACCCCTTAACACTGAAGCTTTCTTT
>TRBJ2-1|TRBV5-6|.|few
CASSSYNEQFF
TGTGCCAGCAGCTCCTACAATGAGCAGTTCTTC
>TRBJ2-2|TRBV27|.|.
CASSPGRLAGELFF
TGTGCCAGCAGTCCAGGGAGGCTCGCCGGGGAGCTGTTTTTT
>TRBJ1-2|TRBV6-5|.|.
CASSYRDWNGYTF
TGTGCCAGCAGTTACAGGGATTGGAATGGCTACACCTTC
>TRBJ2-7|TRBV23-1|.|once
CASQRVQYF
TGCGCCAGCCAAAGAGTGCAGTACTTC
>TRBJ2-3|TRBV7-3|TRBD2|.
CASSLITVLAGDTDTQYF
TGTGCCAGCAGCTTGATCACCGTACTAGCGGGGGACACAGATACGCAGTATTTT